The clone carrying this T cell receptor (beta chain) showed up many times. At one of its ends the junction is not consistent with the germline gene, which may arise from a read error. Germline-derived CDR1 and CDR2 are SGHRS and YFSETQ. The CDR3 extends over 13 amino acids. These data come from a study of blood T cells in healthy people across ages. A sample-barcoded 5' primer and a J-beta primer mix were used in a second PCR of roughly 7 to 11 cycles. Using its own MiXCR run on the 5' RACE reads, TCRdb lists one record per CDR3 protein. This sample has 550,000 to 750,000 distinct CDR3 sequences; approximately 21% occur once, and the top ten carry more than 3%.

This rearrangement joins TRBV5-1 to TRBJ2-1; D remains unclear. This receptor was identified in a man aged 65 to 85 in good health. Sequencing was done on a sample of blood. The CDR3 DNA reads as TGTGCCAGCAGTGGGCTTGCAGACAATGAGCAGTTCTTC. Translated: CASSGLADNEQFF.